The 23 T cell receptor beta chains below all came from one sample that was sequenced in a study of human T cells and chemical hapten exposure. TCRdb reprocessed the RACE reads via MiXCR and lists one record per CDR3 protein. Here the sample spans more than 80,000 distinct CDR3 sequences, 10% to 12% being singletons. The time point: patch test 3, about 24 weeks after DPC sensitization. Treatment denoted: therapeutic diphenylcyclopropenone sensitization with weekly scalp DPC. The specimen was whole blood, collected in connection with sensitization to the hapten diphenylcyclopropenone (DPC). These receptors came from a woman aged 45-59 years with alopecia areata. Some clones in this sample may be carry-over from other donors' samples.

This clonotype showed up just a few times. V gene TRBV11-3 combines with J gene TRBJ1-3; D is uncertain. CDR1 is SGHNT and CDR2 is YENEEA in the germline V gene. This CDR3 is built from 13 residues. V was pared by 6 bases and J by 2 bases, with 8 bases between. CDR3 loop: CASRHSTGNTIYF. The CDR3 DNA follows: TGTGCCAGCAGACATTCCACTGGAAACACCATATATTTT. The variable domain in full, with the rest retrieved from reference TRBV11-3 and TRBJ1-3, is EAGVVQSPRYKIIEKKQPVAFWCNPISGHNTLYWYLQNLGQGPELLIRYENEEAVDDSQLPKDRFSAERLKGVDSTLKIQPAELGDSAVYLCASRHSTGNTIYFGEGSWLTVV.

This clonotype appeared a few times. The rearrangement joins TRBV15 to TRBJ2-1; no reliable D call. This CDR3 comprises 14 residues. CDR1 and CDR2 from the germline V gene are LNHNV and YYDKDF (reference sequence). V gave up 0 bases and J gave up 5 bases, with 8 bases separating them. The CDR3 is CATSRDVRNNEQFF. CDR3 bases: TGTGCCACCAGCAGAGATGTGAGGAACAATGAGCAGTTCTTC. Using reference TRBV15 and TRBJ2-1 for the parts outside the CDR3, the full variable domain is DAMVIQNPRYQVTQFGKPVTLSCSQTLNHNVMYWYQQKSSQAPKLLFHYYDKDFNNEADTPDNFQSRRPNTSFCFLDIRSPGLGDTAMYLCATSRDVRNNEQFFGPGTRLTVL.

There are a few counts of this clonotype. This chain joins TRBV29-1 and TRBJ1-5; D is unclear. Germline-derived CDR1 and CDR2 are SQVTM and ANQGSEA. The CDR3 contains 13 residues. The V gene lost 4 bases and the J gene lost 0 bases, with 7 bases spanning the gap. CDR3 sequence reads: CSVGMGSNQPQHF. The CDR3 DNA reads TGCAGCGTTGGTATGGGTAGCAATCAGCCCCAGCATTTT.

In its sample, this clonotype was seen many times. V usage is TRBV2 and J usage is TRBJ2-3; D is possibly TRBD1 or TRBD2 (5 bases each). Germline CDR1 is SNHLY and CDR2 is FYNNEI. The V and J ends lost 1 base and 0 bases respectively, with 8 bases between them. The CDR3 runs to 15 residues. DNA of the CDR3: TGTGCCAGCAGTGAAGGGGGACCTAGCACAGATACGCAGTATTTT. As protein: CASSEGGPSTDTQYF.

Notes on this clonotype: Since a much larger clone is just one base distant, this may be a read error. No conserved phenylalanine or tryptophan is present at the end of the CDR3, so a read error is the likely explanation. The genes are TRBV4-3 and TRBJ2-1, with 10 bases that match TRBD2. Germline loops: CDR1 LGHNA, CDR2 YSLEER. The CDR3 consists of 17 residues. The V segment lost 0 bases and the J segment 4 bases; nucleotides outside the gene matches: 6. CDR3 region: CASSQEPGTSAYNEQFI. In nucleotides, the CDR3 is TGCGCCAGCAGCCAAGAACCGGGGACTAGCGCGTACAATGAGCAGTTCATC.

This clonotype has just a few counts. The V call is TRBV5-1, the J call TRBJ2-7; 8 bases align to TRBD2. The CDR3 is 16 residues long. After removal of 0 bases from V and 3 bases from J, the junction contained 8 bases not matched to a gene. CDR1 SGHRS and CDR2 YFSETQ come from the germline V gene. For the CDR3, the DNA is TGCGCCAGCAGCTTGGCAGACAGCGGGAGTCGCTACGAGCAGTACTTC. Translation gives CASSLADSGSRYEQYF.

This clonotype was detected ten times or more. The CDR3 is CASNYRASGRGEQFF. Written as DNA, the CDR3 is TGTGCCAGCAACTACCGGGCTAGCGGGAGGGGGGAGCAGTTCTTC. The chain carries TRBV7-2 and TRBJ2-1; TRBD2 agrees at 12 bases. V shed 7 bases and J 10 bases; nucleotides not matched to a gene: 11. In germline, CDR1 is SGHTA, CDR2 FQGNSA. The CDR3 loop spans 15 amino acids.

There are many counts of this clonotype. This rearrangement joins TRBV19 to TRBJ2-1; D is possibly TRBD1 or TRBD2 (5 bases each). The CDR3 has 14 amino acids. The germline V gene encodes CDR1 LNHDA and CDR2 SQIVND (reference sequence). Between the trimmed V and J ends, which lost 6 bases and 0 bases, there was a span of 9 bases. The CDR3, as DNA: TGTGCCAGTAGGGGACCCTCCTCCTACAATGAGCAGTTCTTC. Its translation: CASRGPSSYNEQFF.

The rearrangement joins TRBV12-3 or TRBV12-4 to TRBJ1-5, with D unclear. V was cut by 3 bases and J by 5 bases, with 8 bases left in between. The CDR3 has 13 residues. The DNA of the CDR3 is TGTGCCAGCAGTTTTTACATTTATCAGCCCCAGCATTTT. It specifies CASSFYIYQPQHF.

In this sample, this clonotype turned up many times. The chain couples TRBV7-2 to TRBJ2-5, with D possibly being TRBD2 (5 bases). The V gene lost 5 bases and the J gene lost 1 base, with 14 bases spanning the gap. This CDR3 is 15 amino acids long. Germline CDR1 and CDR2: SGHTA and FQGNSA. The CDR3 loop reads CASSPSRVGQETQYF. For the CDR3, the DNA is TGTGCCAGCAGCCCCTCGAGGGTCGGCCAAGAGACCCAGTACTTC.

There are many counts of this clonotype. The V call is TRBV2, the J call TRBJ2-1, with no clear D. With 1 base removed from V and 16 bases from J, the gap between germline ends came to 11 bases. The CDR3 loop spans 11 amino acids. Germline assignment: CDR1 SNHLY and CDR2 FYNNEI. The CDR3 reads CASSEGPPGFF. Here the CDR3 DNA reads TGTGCCAGCAGTGAAGGACCCCCAGGTTTCTTC.

This clonotype has a count of ten or more. The CDR3 here is CASISGLAGSGELFF. CDR3 nucleotides: TGTGCCAGCATTTCGGGACTAGCGGGATCCGGGGAGCTGTTTTTT. The chain has TRBV12-3 or TRBV12-4 and TRBJ2-2; 13 nucleotides agree with TRBD2. This CDR3 is built from 15 residues. Trimming took 7 bases from V and 6 from J; bases not matched to a gene: 5.

Only a few counts were recorded for this clonotype. This chain links TRBV11-3 with TRBJ2-1; 8 bases match TRBD2. Germline V gene sequence: CDR1 SGHNT, CDR2 YENEEA. With V trimmed by 4 bases and J by 3 bases, 2 bases remained unmatched. This CDR3 contains 14 residues. The CDR3 DNA is TGTGCCAGCAGCTCGGGGGGGGTCTACAATGAGCAGTTCTTC. It yields the protein CASSSGGVYNEQFF.

This clonotype was found many times. V is TRBV20-1 and J is TRBJ1-5, with unresolved D. The germline gives CDR1 DFQATT, CDR2 SNEGSKA (reference sequence). CDR3 length equals 16 residues. The germline V and J ends were trimmed by 0 bases and 5 bases, with 17 bases remaining between them. Written as DNA, the CDR3 is TGCAGTGCTAGAGATTCGCAGGTCTCGGCGGATCAGCCCCAGCATTTT. It codes for CSARDSQVSADQPQHF.

A few counts support this clonotype. The rearrangement uses TRBV29-1 and TRBJ2-1; TRBD1 or TRBD2 may be the D gene (5 bases each). The V and J ends lost 4 bases and 7 bases respectively, with 8 bases between them. Germline V gives CDR1 SQVTM, CDR2 ANQGSEA. The CDR3 sequence is 11 residues long. The CDR3 spells CSVGGLNEQFF. CDR3 DNA sequence: TGCAGCGTTGGGGGGTTAAATGAGCAGTTCTTC.

The table lists this clonotype with many counts. This chain uses TRBV7-6 with TRBJ2-1; D call uncertain. The V gene's germline CDR1 is SGHVS and CDR2 FNYEAQ. The CDR3 covers 13 residues. The V end was cut by 5 bases, the J end by 9 bases, with 14 bases between. CDR3 residues: CASSPGPRREQFF. In nucleotides, the CDR3 is TGTGCCAGCAGCCCTGGACCTAGGCGTGAGCAGTTCTTC.

This clonotype has just a few counts. The V gene is TRBV5-1, the J gene TRBJ1-1; no definite D call. Germline V CDR1 and CDR2: SGHRS, YFSETQ. Trimming removed 4 bases at V and 6 bases at J, with 16 bases between. The CDR3 is 14 residues long. CDR3: CASSNSGSTAEAFF. The CDR3 nucleotides are TGCGCCAGCAGCAACAGCGGCTCGACGGCTGAAGCTTTCTTT.

This clonotype was seen a handful of times. The chain couples TRBV6-6 to TRBJ2-5; the D gene could be TRBD1 or TRBD2 (6 bases each). The CDR3 extends over 14 amino acids. Trimming pared 6 bases from V and 4 bases from J, leaving 15 bases between. CDR1 and CDR2 from the germline V gene are MNHNY and SVGAGI (reference sequence). The CDR3 region has the DNA TGTGCCAGCAGACCCACGGGGGCGGGAGAGACCCAGTACTTC. Protein: CASRPTGAGETQYF.

This clonotype was detected many times. The chain links TRBV6-2 or TRBV6-3 to TRBJ2-7, with D perhaps TRBD1 or TRBD2 (5 bases each). The CDR3 covers 14 residues. Germline CDR1 reads MNHEY; CDR2 reads SVGEGT. V was cut by 7 bases and J by 2 bases, with 15 bases left in between. CDR3 region: CASTLAGTAYEQYF. The CDR3 nucleotides are TGTGCCAGCACCCTCGCCGGGACGGCCTACGAGCAGTACTTC.

At least ten counts were recorded for this clonotype. The CDR3 sequence: CASNMTSRFTGELFF. DNA for the CDR3: TGTGCCAGCAACATGACTAGCAGATTCACCGGGGAGCTGTTTTTT. The chain combines TRBV21-1 with TRBJ2-2; the table calls TRBD2, which could not be checked here. TRBV21-1 is a listed pseudogene. The CDR3 totals 15 residues.

This clonotype was observed a handful of times. CDR3 loop: CASSPNDRGPNVLTF. For the CDR3, the DNA is TGTGCCAGCAGCCCTAACGACAGGGGGCCTAACGTCCTGACTTTC. The chain is built from TRBV2 and TRBJ2-6, with TRBD1 identical over 10 bases. This CDR3 has 15 amino acids. V trimming: 6 bases; J trimming: 10 bases; junction bases outside the gene matches: 9. Looked up from germline, CDR1 is SNHLY and CDR2 is FYNNEI.

This clonotype has a handful of counts. The V and J genes are TRBV12-3 or TRBV12-4 and TRBJ2-1; 10 bases are shared with TRBD2. This CDR3 region has 14 residues. The ends lost 3 bases at V and 4 bases at J; junction bases unmatched: 0. CDR3 sequence reads: CASSLTSGYNEQFF. The CDR3 region has the DNA TGTGCCAGCAGTTTGACTAGCGGGTACAATGAGCAGTTCTTC.

The rearrangement uses TRBV19 and TRBJ2-3; D is unresolved. CDR3 size: 14 residues. Germline V gene data show CDR1 as LNHDA and CDR2 as SQIVND (reference sequence). V lost 3 bases and J lost 2, with 9 bases in between. For the CDR3, the DNA is TGTGCCAGTAGTATCCTCTTGGCCACAGATACGCAGTATTTT. This gives the protein CASSILLATDTQYF.